These T cell receptor beta chains were read from a single sample in a study of T cell repertoires in cytomegalovirus infection. No antigens are known for them. TCRdb fed the reads into MiXCR, producing one record per CDR3 protein. Of approximately 89,000 distinct CDR3 sequences listed, 20% to 30% are singletons. Sequences were derived from CD8+ T cells from cultured PBMCs, sampled from culture after CMV antigen stimulation. Source of these receptors: a human donor in good health (CMV status not recorded). Some clones in this sample may be carry-over from other donors' samples. Each CDR3 is given with its conserved first and last residue. The order of the fields is D gene, J gene, clone size, V gene, CDR3 protein, CDR3 DNA. D genes are given only for firm matches. Not all rows give a size; the values are once, few, many and, for expanded clones, a class.

>-|TRBJ2-3|many|TRBV6-6
CASSYSSGSTDTQYF
TGTGCCAGCAGTTACTCGTCGGGCTCCACAGATACGCAGTATTTT
>TRBD2|TRBJ2-2|-|TRBV5-4
CASSLVVAGIPGELFF
TGTGCCAGCAGCTTGGTGGTAGCGGGAATCCCCGGGGAGCTGTTTTTT
>-|TRBJ1-5|many|TRBV7-2
CASSLDGQANQPQHF
TGTGCCAGCAGCCTAGACGGGCAGGCCAATCAGCCCCAGCATTTT
>-|TRBJ1-5|many|TRBV2
CASRWESNQPQHF
TGTGCCAGCAGGTGGGAAAGCAATCAGCCCCAGCATTTT
>-|TRBJ1-5|many|TRBV19
CASTPGPNQPQHF
TGTGCCAGTACCCCAGGACCCAATCAGCCCCAGCATTTT
>-|TRBJ2-7|-|TRBV30
CAWLPGAGSNEQYF
TGTGCCTGGCTCCCCGGGGCAGGGTCCAACGAGCAGTACTTC
>-|TRBJ2-3|few|TRBV6-2/TRBV6-3
CASSYGSEADTQYF
TGTGCCAGCAGTTACGGCAGTGAGGCAGATACGCAGTATTTT
>TRBD2|TRBJ2-7|many|TRBV7-2
CASSSSGRLASYEQYF
TGTGCCAGCAGCTCTAGCGGGAGACTAGCGAGCTACGAGCAGTACTTC
>TRBD2|TRBJ2-7|-|TRBV5-4
CASSLDLAGGSYEQYF
TGTGCCAGCAGCTTGGACCTAGCGGGAGGTTCCTACGAGCAGTACTTC
>-|TRBJ1-4|few|TRBV7-9
CASSLVEGATNEKLFF
TGTGCCAGCAGCTTAGTTGAGGGGGCAACTAATGAAAAACTGTTTTTT
>-|TRBJ2-7|few|TRBV12-3/TRBV12-4
CASSLEQGTSYEQYF
TGTGCCAGCAGTTTGGAACAGGGAACCTCCTACGAGCAGTACTTC
>TRBD1|TRBJ1-4|few|TRBV4-2
CASSQQGTDRNEKLFF
TGTGCCAGCAGCCAGCAAGGGACAGATAGAAATGAAAAACTGTTTTTT
>TRBD2|TRBJ2-7|-|TRBV4-2
CASSRRASGGDSYEQYF
TGTGCCAGCAGCCGGAGGGCTAGCGGGGGGGACTCCTACGAGCAGTACTTC
>TRBD1|TRBJ2-1|many|TRBV6-1
CASSEWGQPYNEQFF
TGTGCCAGCAGTGAATGGGGACAGCCCTACAATGAGCAGTTCTTC
>TRBD1|TRBJ1-1|-|TRBV30
CAWSSGQGIMNTEAFF
TGTGCCTGGAGTTCGGGACAGGGAATCATGAACACTGAAGCTTTCTTT
>-|TRBJ2-7|many|TRBV7-2
CASSPTGPYEQYF
TGTGCCAGCAGCCCGACAGGTCCCTACGAGCAGTACTTC
>-|TRBJ1-1|many|TRBV6-2/TRBV6-3
CASTNRVTEAFF
TGTGCCAGCACCAACAGGGTCACTGAAGCTTTCTTT
>TRBD1|TRBJ2-7|-|TRBV5-5
CASSYGTASYEQYF
TGTGCCAGCAGCTACGGGACAGCGAGCTACGAGCAGTACTTC
>-|TRBJ2-5|many|TRBV7-9
CASSLDPVGGPKTQYF
TGTGCCAGCAGCTTAGATCCAGTTGGTGGTCCTAAGACCCAGTACTTC
>-|TRBJ2-7|few|TRBV6-1
CASRNPGHRYEQYF
TGTGCCAGCAGGAATCCGGGACACCGCTACGAGCAGTACTTC
>TRBD1|TRBJ1-5|-|TRBV19
CASTTPRQGNQPQHF
TGTGCCAGTACCACACCCCGACAGGGTAATCAGCCCCAGCATTTT
>-|TRBJ2-3|few|TRBV7-6
CASSLVIGGGPVDTQYF
TGTGCCAGCAGCTTAGTTATAGGGGGGGGGCCGGTAGATACGCAGTATTTT
>TRBD1|TRBJ1-4|-|TRBV10-1
CASPKGAIPTNEKLFF
TGCGCCAGCCCAAAGGGGGCTATTCCAACTAATGAAAAACTGTTTTTT
>TRBD1|TRBJ1-1|many|TRBV4-1
CASSQEGTALNTEAFF
TGCGCCAGCAGCCAAGAAGGGACAGCACTAAACACTGAAGCTTTCTTT
>-|TRBJ1-1|many|TRBV27
CASSLYGQSNTEAFF
TGTGCCAGCAGCCTCTACGGACAGTCAAACACTGAAGCTTTCTTT
>-|TRBJ1-1|-|TRBV11-2
CASSPLGGLNTEAFF
TGTGCCAGCAGCCCCCTGGGAGGATTGAACACTGAAGCTTTCTTT
>TRBD2|TRBJ2-7|many|TRBV7-2
CASQSSGGGYEQYF
TGTGCCAGCCAAAGTAGCGGGGGCGGCTACGAGCAGTACTTC
>TRBD1|TRBJ2-5|few|TRBV27
CASSSTGTPKTQYF
TGTGCCAGCAGCTCGACAGGGACCCCCAAGACCCAGTACTTC
>-|TRBJ1-5|-|TRBV7-3
CASSYDKGRSGNQPQHF
TGTGCCAGCAGCTATGACAAGGGAAGGTCCGGCAATCAGCCCCAGCATTTT
>-|TRBJ2-5|few|TRBV5-6
CASSLQETQYF
TGTGCCAGCAGCTTGCAAGAGACCCAGTACTTC
>TRBD2|TRBJ2-1|-|TRBV27
CASTLSGGRGNEQFF
TGTGCCAGCACCCTTTCGGGCGGGAGGGGTAATGAGCAGTTCTTC
>TRBD1|TRBJ1-5|many|TRBV7-2
CASSLGDSSNQPQHF
TGTGCCAGCAGCTTAGGGGACAGCTCCAATCAGCCCCAGCATTTT
>-|TRBJ2-1|many|TRBV12-3/TRBV12-4
CASRTGTGRSEQFF
TGTGCCAGCAGGACCGGGACTGGAAGGAGCGAGCAGTTCTTC
>TRBD2|TRBJ2-1|-|TRBV5-1
CASSSGTSGRGYNEQFF
TGCGCCAGCAGCTCGGGGACTAGCGGGAGGGGTTACAATGAGCAGTTCTTC
>-|TRBJ1-5|once|TRBV6-2/TRBV6-3
CASSYGGKPQHF
TGTGCCAGCAGTTACGGGGGTAAGCCCCAGCATTTT
>TRBD1|TRBJ2-7|-|TRBV15
CATSRATGAEQYF
TGTGCCACCAGCAGAGCCACAGGGGCCGAGCAGTACTTC
>TRBD1|TRBJ2-7|-|TRBV4-3
CASSQDTPGQGSEQYF
TGCGCCAGCAGCCAAGATACGCCGGGACAGGGTTCCGAGCAGTACTTC
>-|TRBJ1-1|-|TRBV15
CATSAQRGYREAFF
TGTGCCACCAGCGCTCAAAGGGGGTATAGGGAAGCTTTCTTT
>-|TRBJ2-7|-|TRBV14
CASSQDETNSYDEQYF
TGTGCCAGCAGCCAAGATGAAACTAACTCCTACGACGAGCAGTACTTC
>-|TRBJ1-5|-|TRBV9
CASSVGLNSNQPQHF
TGTGCCAGCAGCGTAGGTCTGAATAGCAATCAGCCCCAGCATTTT